This T cell receptor (beta chain) is drawn from a study of blood T cell repertoires in COVID-19. About the research overall: Italy, Spain and the United States were the sources of the convalescent and acute COVID-19 samples. T cells, B-cell-depleted T cells, or PBMCs provided the cDNA or gDNA that served as material.

The CDR3 spans 16 residues. CDR1 and CDR2 from the germline V gene are LGHDT and YNNKEL (reference sequence). Trimming stripped 1 base from V and 0 bases from J, with 10 bases between. Study processing details: Estimates of nucleated cell counts were drawn from the amplification of reference gene primers. Measured with immunoSEQ multiplex PCR; TCRdb has only the in-frame clones, and not every one. Clonal size and the V and J genes are those of that table, whereas D and trimming came from the DNA. This table has about 65,000 clones, roughly 92% appearing once. The clonotype was recovered from a man in his 70s with active COVID-19. The sequenced sample was peripheral blood. The V call is TRBV3-1 (or the pseudogene TRBV3-2), the J call TRBJ1-5; a weak D match, TRBD1 (5 bases). The chain's CDR3 is CASSQGRGGSNQPQHF. The CDR3 region has the DNA TGTGCCAGCAGCCAAGGGAGGGGAGGTAGCAATCAGCCCCAGCATTTT.